These 29 T cell receptor beta chains were all obtained from the same sample, sequenced in a study of tumor-infiltrating lymphocytes in primary liver carcinoma. Co-extracting RNA and DNA was done with roughly 17-34 mg of unsorted bulk tissue as input. Making TCR beta cDNA involved roughly 0.55 ug total RNA and a constant-region primer. Slightly modified ARM-PCR served as the procedure for the TCR beta libraries. These libraries came from three rounds of nested multiplex PCR. Researchers ran the first two PCR rounds for roughly 11 cycles each with TRBV1-TRBV30 forward primers and a C-beta reverse primer. Each CDR3 protein gets one entry after TCRdb re-called the multiplex PCR reads with MiXCR. The sample comprises more than 75,000 distinct CDR3 sequences, 72% of which are singletons, and 19% rests with the top ten. The specimen sequenced was liver tumor tissue from sampling region 1. Subset indicated: tumor region T1, superior pole. These TCRs come from a man aged 40-49 years with primary liver carcinoma and hepatitis B virus infection.

In regard to this clonotype: One junction end does not reproduce the germline sequence, and a read error may be involved. The chain carries TRBV4-1 and TRBJ2-1; tentative D call: TRBD2 (5 bases). This CDR3 region has 15 residues. The germline gives CDR1 MGHRA, CDR2 YSYEKL. The chain's CDR3 is CASNQEAAQNNEQFF. The CDR3 bases are TGCGCCAGCAACCAAGAAGCGGCACAAAACAATGAGCAATTCTTC.

This chain links TRBV6-5 with TRBJ1-2; D is undetermined. There are 15 residues in the CDR3. The germline CDR1 and CDR2 sequences are MNHEY and SVGAGI. Trimming stripped 3 bases from V and 9 bases from J, with 20 bases between. CDR3 residues: CASSYSPLSKYSYTF. The CDR3 nucleotides are TGTGCCAGCAGTTATTCACCACTTTCCAAGTATAGCTACACCTTC.

In regard to this clonotype: A single base separates this from a much larger clone, so it may be a read error. This chain joins TRBV5-1 and TRBJ2-5; TRBD2 matches at 14 bases. This CDR3 has 15 amino acids. The V gene's germline CDR1 is SGHRS and CDR2 YFSETQ. V trimming: 4 bases; J trimming: 8 bases; junction bases outside the gene matches: 7. The CDR3, as DNA: TGCGCCAGCAGCCCACAGGGACTAGCGGGAGTTACCCAGTACTTC. It yields the protein CASSPQGLAGVTQYF.

The chain employs TRBV29-1 and TRBJ2-5; a weak D match, TRBD2 (5 bases). CDR1 and CDR2 (germline): SQVTM, ANQGSEA. The CDR3 extends over 13 amino acids. V dropped 7 bases and J dropped 4 bases, with 16 bases sitting between them. CDR3 residues: CSARTRAGETQYF. In DNA, the CDR3 is TGCAGCGCTCGAACAAGGGCGGGAGAGACCCAGTACTTC.

With respect to this clonotype: A junction boundary mismatches the germline segment, possibly from a read error. This chain joins TRBV10-3 and TRBJ2-1, with D possibly TRBD2 on 6 matching bases. The CDR3 length is 18 residues. Germline assignment: CDR1 ENHRY and CDR2 SYGVKD. The CDR3 loop is CVISDRLVGDPPYNEQFF. The CDR3 nucleotides read TGTGTCATCAGTGACAGACTAGTGGGAGACCCGCCCTACAATGAGCAGTTCTTC.

Details on this clonotype: Mismatch with germline at one junction end may stem from a read error. V and J are TRBV11-2 and TRBJ2-1; D perhaps matches TRBD2 (6 bases). Per germline, CDR1 SGHAT and CDR2 FQNNGV. This CDR3 comprises 16 residues. The CDR3 coding sequence is TGTGCCAACAGCCAACTCCGGTCTAGCGACTACAATGAGCAGTTCTTC. Amino acids: CANSQLRSSDYNEQFF.

This clonotype is a singleton in its sample. The final CDR3 position lacks the conserved phenylalanine or tryptophan, pointing to a likely read error. This chain links TRBV4-1 with TRBJ1-2; 8 bases match TRBD1. V shed 6 bases and J 3 bases; nucleotides not matched to a gene: 12. The CDR3 spans 16 residues. From germline, CDR1 is MGHRA and CDR2 YSYEKL. CDR3 bases: TGCGCCAGCAGTCCAGACCAGGGGGCCTTCGACTATGGCTACACCATC. Its protein is CASSPDQGAFDYGYTI.

The CDR3 region has the DNA TGTGCCAGCGGCTTAAAGATAAGCTCCTACGAGCAGTACGTC. It codes for CASGLKISSYEQYV. The chain couples TRBV7-8 to TRBJ2-7; no clear D. Germline V lookup: CDR1 SGHVS, CDR2 FQNEAQ. The CDR3 contains 14 residues.

This clonotype appeared many times. The chain links TRBV11-2 to TRBJ2-3; 8 positions agree with TRBD2. Trimming removed 2 bases from V and 2 bases from J; junction bases left unmatched: 12. Germline V gene data show CDR1 as SGHAT and CDR2 as FQNNGV. The CDR3 runs 18 residues. The CDR3 here is CASSLITGGGRPTDTQYF. DNA of the CDR3: TGTGCCAGCAGCTTAATTACGGGGGGCGGGAGGCCCACAGATACGCAGTATTTT.

The rearrangement links TRBV7-3 to TRBJ2-7; possible D gene TRBD2, 5 bases. The CDR3 is 14 amino acids. Trimming left V 1 base short and J 3 bases short, with 10 bases between. Germline lookup yields CDR1 SGHTA and CDR2 FQGTGA. CDR3 loop: CASSLMSEDYEQYF. CDR3 nucleotides: TGTGCCAGCAGCTTAATGTCGGAGGACTACGAGCAGTACTTC.

This clonotype was counted at least ten times. The V gene is TRBV10-3, the J gene TRBJ1-6; D remains ambiguous. V was pared by 3 bases and J by 10 bases, with 13 bases between. CDR3 length: 14 residues. Germline CDR1 ENHRY, CDR2 SYGVKD. DNA for the CDR3: TGTGCCATCAGTGAAGGGCAAGAGGGCTCACCCCTCCACTTT. Residues: CAISEGQEGSPLHF.

A note on this clonotype: The junction departs from germline at one end; a sequencing error may be responsible. The chain has TRBV6-1 and TRBJ1-5; maybe TRBD1 (5 bases). This CDR3 contains 14 residues. CDR1 and CDR2 from the germline V gene are MNHNS and SASEGT. Here the CDR3 reads CTSRAGQGNQPQHF. The CDR3 DNA reads TGTACCAGCAGAGCAGGACAAGGGAATCAGCCCCAGCATTTT.

Comments on this clonotype: Relative to the germline gene, one junction end is altered; a read error may explain this. This chain joins TRBV29-1 and TRBJ2-7, with 8 bases identical to TRBD1. Germline CDR1 SQVTM, CDR2 ANQGSEA. The CDR3 is 9 amino acids. In nucleotides, the CDR3 is TGCAGCCTCCGGGACAGGAGGTGCTTC. This translates into CSLRDRRCF.

The chain uses TRBV10-3 and TRBJ2-2; 7 nucleotides match TRBD2. The CDR3 is 16 amino acids. CDR1 is ENHRY and CDR2 is SYGVKD in the germline V gene. V shed 4 bases and J 2 bases; nucleotides not matched to a gene: 7. The CDR3 coding sequence is TGTGCCATCAGTGCCGGCGGGAGAGCTAACACCGGGGAGCTGTTTTTT. Amino acids: CAISAGGRANTGELFF.

In regard to this clonotype: One end of the junction varies from germline; a read error may be responsible. V is TRBV7-9 and J is TRBJ2-1; D not certain. The CDR3 runs to 11 residues. From germline, CDR1 is SEHNR and CDR2 FQNEAQ (reference sequence). The CDR3 bases are TGTGCCGGCAGGCGCGACGATGGGCAGTTCTTC. Amino acid sequence: CAGRRDDGQFF.

With respect to this clonotype: One end of the junction varies from germline; a read error may be responsible. This rearrangement joins TRBV6-2 or TRBV6-3 to TRBJ2-2; 8 bases align to TRBD2. This CDR3 has 15 amino acids. CDR1 and CDR2 (germline): MNHEY, SVGEGT. In nucleotides, the CDR3 is TGTGCCAGCAGCCTAAGCGGGAGTCGAGTCGAGGAGCTGTCTTTT. Translated, it gives CASSLSGSRVEELSF.

The table lists this clonotype with a few counts. DNA for the CDR3: TGTGCCAGTGAAGGACAGGGTAGCCACGAGCAGTACTTC. This codes for CASEGQGSHEQYF. This rearrangement joins TRBV19 to TRBJ2-7; 8 bases line up with TRBD1. CDR1 is LNHDA, CDR2 SQIVND, per germline (reference sequence). Trimming took 8 bases from V and 5 from J; bases not matched to a gene: 8. The CDR3 is 13 amino acids.

The rearrangement links TRBV11-2 to TRBJ2-7, with 7 nucleotides matching TRBD1. V dropped 0 bases and J dropped 5; count of bases not matched to a gene: 1. The CDR3 length is 13 residues. Germline assignment: CDR1 SGHAT and CDR2 FQNNGV. CDR3 in DNA: TGTGCCAGCAGCTTAGAGCAGGGGGACGAGCAGTACTTC. Its translation: CASSLEQGDEQYF.

The chain carries TRBV7-6 and TRBJ2-7; 7 bases fit TRBD1. The germline CDR1 and CDR2 sequences are SGHVS and FNYEAQ. Trimming cost V 5 bases and J 2 bases; bases outside gene matches: 6. The CDR3 extends over 14 amino acids. CDR3 in DNA: TGTGCCAGCAGCCTGAATGACAGGGCCTACGAGCAGTACTTC. Its translation is CASSLNDRAYEQYF.

For this clonotype: This likely comes from a read error, as the CDR3 has no conserved phenylalanine or tryptophan at its end. The chain carries TRBV11-2 and TRBJ2-3, with TRBD2 matching over 9 bases. This CDR3 has 15 residues. The junction had 9 bases not matched to a gene; V was cut back by 8 bases and J by 3 bases. Germline values: CDR1 SGHAT, CDR2 FQNNGV. The CDR3 loop reads CASGMASGNTDTQYS. The CDR3 nucleotides read TGTGCCAGCGGAATGGCTAGCGGGAATACAGATACGCAGTATTCT.

The V call is TRBV11-2, the J call TRBJ1-2; possibly TRBD1 for D (6 bases). The germline V and J ends were trimmed by 5 bases and 8 bases, with 15 bases remaining between them. The CDR3 is made up of 13 amino acids. The germline gives CDR1 SGHAT, CDR2 FQNNGV. CDR3: CASSTDGQGGYTF. The CDR3, as DNA: TGTGCCAGCAGCACCGACGGCCAGGGGGGCTACACCTTC.

This clonotype was seen many times. The V and J genes are TRBV7-9 and TRBJ2-7; TRBD1 matches at 8 bases. V lost 6 bases and J lost 6; bases outside the gene matches: 7. Germline values: CDR1 SEHNR, CDR2 FQNEAQ (reference sequence). This CDR3 has 13 residues. The CDR3 is CASSQTRGREQYF. The CDR3 nucleotides read TGTGCCAGCAGTCAGACCAGGGGGCGCGAGCAGTACTTC.

V usage is TRBV7-2 and J usage is TRBJ2-7; a weak D match, TRBD2 (6 bases). V lost 5 bases and J lost 2, with 19 bases in between. CDR1 and CDR2 (germline): SGHTA, FQGNSA. This CDR3 has 16 amino acids. The CDR3 reads CASSPGRRVQTYEQYF. CDR3 nucleotides: TGTGCCAGCAGCCCGGGCAGGAGGGTCCAAACCTACGAGCAGTACTTC.

This clonotype was counted at least ten times. The chain uses TRBV5-4 and TRBJ2-7, with 7 nucleotides matching TRBD2. The CDR3 sequence is 14 residues long. From germline, CDR1 is SGHNT and CDR2 YYREEE (reference sequence). J was trimmed by 2 bases and V by 3 bases; bases with no gene match: 5. CDR3 nucleotide sequence: TGTGCCAGCAGCTCGGGGAGGGGTGCCTACGAGCAGTACTTC. It specifies CASSSGRGAYEQYF.

On this clonotype itself: Being one base from a much bigger clone, this may be a read error. The chain carries TRBV5-1 and TRBJ2-6; D perhaps matches TRBD2 (5 bases). The CDR3 loop spans 21 amino acids. CDR1 is SGHRS, CDR2 YFSETQ, per germline. The DNA for the CDR3 is TGCGCCAGCAGCTCCCTTCGACCGGGAACTGCAATTACCTCTGGTGCCAACGCCCTGACTTTC. Translated, it gives CASSSLRPGTAITSGANALTF.

Notes on this clonotype: No DNA is shown, since the ends of the CDR3 on it are uncertain; the CDR3 is the one TCRdb lists. The CDR3 spells CSARRAGGTDTQYF. The V and J genes are TRBV20-1 and TRBJ2-3; the DNA was not used to check the table's D call, TRBD1. The CDR3 totals 14 residues, both ends included. Germline loops: CDR1 DFQATT, CDR2 SNEGSKA (reference sequence).

In this sample, this clonotype turned up once. Sequence at one end of the junction differs from germline and may be a read error. The gene calls are TRBV6-5 and TRBJ2-6; D not certain. CDR1 and CDR2 from the germline V gene are MNHEY and SVGAGI. The CDR3 loop spans 17 amino acids. The CDR3 is CVSKDGRSLSGANVLTF. The CDR3 DNA sequence: TGTGTCAGCAAGGATGGCAGGTCTCTCTCTGGGGCCAACGTCCTGACTTTC.

This clonotype occurred once. One end of the junction fails to match germline, which may point to a read error. The rearrangement joins TRBV6-1 to TRBJ2-3; no clear D. Germline V gives CDR1 MNHNS, CDR2 SASEGT. CDR3 length equals 11 residues. This chain's CDR3 is CASSERYTQYF. In nucleotides, the CDR3 is TGTGCGAGCAGTGAACGGTATACGCAGTACTTT.

On this clonotype: A read error may produce the germline difference seen at one junction end. For the CDR3, the DNA is TGTGCCAGCAGCGCTAGCGGGAGATCCACCGGGAAGCTGTTTTTT. Translating it yields CASSASGRSTGKLFF. The chain recombines TRBV9 with TRBJ2-2, with TRBD2 matching over 10 bases. CDR3 length: 15 residues. Looked up from germline, CDR1 is SGDLS and CDR2 is YYNGEE. Together with reference TRBV9 and TRBJ2-2, the CDR3 gives the full variable domain: DSGVTQTPKHLITATGQRVTLRCSPRSGDLSVYWYQQSLDQGLQFLIQYYNGEERAKGNILERFSAQQFPDLHSELNLSSLELGDSALYFCASSASGRSTGKLFFGEGSRLTVL.